A selection of T cell receptor beta chains follows, all from one sample in a study of identical twins. TCRdb processed the 5' RACE reads anew with MiXCR; each CDR3 protein has one entry. The sample holds 1.5 million to 2 million distinct CDR3 sequences, about 30% seen once. The sequenced sample consisted of cord blood. The receptor source for this set is a newborn girl in good health. CDR3s include the opening cysteine and the closing phenylalanine or tryptophan. The D gene is left open where the match is weak. The size of a clone is reported for some rows only, either as once, few or many, or as a class for expanded clones.

v_call	d_call	clone_size	j_call	cdr3_nt	cdr3_aa
TRBV20-1	TRBD2	few	TRBJ2-3	TGCAGTGCCGCCGGGACTAGTACAGATACGCAGTATTTT	CSAAGTSTDTQYF
TRBV12-3/TRBV12-4	-	-	TRBJ1-2	TGTGCCAGCAGCATGGATAGGAACTATGGCTACACCTTC	CASSMDRNYGYTF
TRBV6-6	-	-	TRBJ1-2	TGTGCCAGCAGTTACTCGGCAGGAGGCTACACCTTC	CASSYSAGGYTF
TRBV9	-	-	TRBJ1-2	TGTGCCAGCAGCGTAGCCCCCGGATCTAGCTATGGCTACACCTTC	CASSVAPGSSYGYTF
TRBV27	-	few	TRBJ1-2	TGTGCCAGCAGTTTATCAGGGTCACGGGGCTACACCTTC	CASSLSGSRGYTF
TRBV29-1	-	-	TRBJ2-7	TGCAGCGTTGAAGGGGGGACATCCTACAATGAGCAGTACTTC	CSVEGGTSYNEQYF
TRBV6-5	TRBD1	few	TRBJ2-7	TGTGCCAGCAGTTACTCAGAAGGACAGGGCACCTACGAGCAGTACTTC	CASSYSEGQGTYEQYF
TRBV20-1	-	few	TRBJ2-4	TGCAGTGCTAGAGCTTCCTTACAGGAGCAGTACTTC	CSARASLQEQYF
TRBV20-1	-	-	TRBJ2-3	TGCAGTGCTAGAGAGCCTAGCACAGATGGGACGCAGTATTTT	CSAREPSTDGTQYF
TRBV18	TRBD2	once	TRBJ2-5	TGTGCCAGCTCAACGAGGACTGGCGGGAGGGAGGAGACCCAGTACTTC	CASSTRTGGREETQYF
TRBV13	TRBD1	-	TRBJ2-7	TGTGCCAGCAGCCACCTGACCGGGACAGGGCGCTACGAGCAGTACTTC	CASSHLTGTGRYEQYF
TRBV10-3	TRBD2	-	TRBJ2-1	TGTGCCATCAAGGGGCGGGGGGGCTCCTACAATGGGCAGTTCTTC	CAIKGRGGSYNGQFF
TRBV28	-	few	TRBJ1-2	TGTGCCACCCGCACTAGGGTGTCGCCGTCCGGCGGCTACACCTTC	CATRTRVSPSGGYTF
TRBV4-1	-	-	TRBJ1-4	TGCGCCAGCAGCCTCAGTCTTCCGGGTAATGAAAAACTGTTTTTT	CASSLSLPGNEKLFF
TRBV6-5	-	many	TRBJ1-2	TGTGCCAGCAGCCCCGGGACAGGCTACACCTTC	CASSPGTGYTF
TRBV7-9	-	-	TRBJ2-1	TGTGCCAGCAGCCCCATCTCGAAGGACGGGGTCCCAAGATCCTACAATGAGCAGTTCTTC	CASSPISKDGVPRSYNEQFF
TRBV6-6	-	few	TRBJ2-3	TGTGCCAGCAGTTACTCGACTGGGGGCCCAGATACGCAGTATTTT	CASSYSTGGPDTQYF
TRBV20-1	TRBD2	few	TRBJ2-3	TGCAGTGCTAATGGAGGGACTAGCGGGACGACAGATACGCAGTATTTT	CSANGGTSGTTDTQYF
TRBV2	-	-	TRBJ1-6	TGTGCCAGCAGCGAGCGGGGGGCGGATTCACCCCTCCACTTT	CASSERGADSPLHF
TRBV5-1	-	few	TRBJ2-1	TGCGCCAGCAGCTTGGCCCAGGGTGACTACAATGAGCAGTTCTTC	CASSLAQGDYNEQFF
TRBV29-1	TRBD1	-	TRBJ1-4	TGCAGCGTTGAACAGGGGGGTGAAAAACTGTTTTTT	CSVEQGGEKLFF
TRBV20-1	-	many	TRBJ2-3	TGCAGTGCTAGTGGAGATACGCAGTATTTT	CSASGDTQYF
TRBV29-1	TRBD1	-	TRBJ2-7	TGCAGCGTGGGAGGACAGGGGGCAAGCGAGCAGTACTTC	CSVGGQGASEQYF
TRBV25-1	-	-	TRBJ1-1	TGTGCCAGCGGGGAGGTCGCAGGGATTGAAGCTTTCTTT	CASGEVAGIEAFF
TRBV29-1	TRBD1	-	TRBJ1-6	TGCAGCGTTGGGGGGACAGGGGAGAATTCACCCCTCCACTTT	CSVGGTGENSPLHF
TRBV12-3/TRBV12-4	-	-	TRBJ2-5	TGTGCCAGCAGTTTTTCGGGTGTGGAGACCCAGCACTTC	CASSFSGVETQHF
TRBV6-1	-	-	TRBJ2-1	TGTGCCAGCAGTGCCGGGACTGCCAGTGTCAATGAGCAGTTCTTC	CASSAGTASVNEQFF
TRBV7-6	TRBD2	-	TRBJ2-3	TGTGCCAGCAGCTTAAGGGTAGCGGGTAGCACAGATACGCAGTATTTT	CASSLRVAGSTDTQYF
TRBV5-1	TRBD2	-	TRBJ2-3	TGCGCCAGCAGCTTGTGGCGGGGGGGCACAGATACGCAGTATTTT	CASSLWRGGTDTQYF
TRBV5-1	TRBD2	-	TRBJ2-1	TGCGCCAGCAGCTTGGTGCCTAGCGGGAGTCCCTACAATGAGCAGTTCTTC	CASSLVPSGSPYNEQFF